The 3 T cell receptor beta chains given below trace back to one sample, sequenced in a study of T-cell memory formation after mild COVID-19. TCRdb independently ran MiXCR on the 5' RACE reads; one entry per CDR3 protein. The sample gives just over 300,000 distinct CDR3 sequences, approximately 19% of which show up once; 21% is in the top ten. The sample comprised PBMCs or a T cell subset sorted from them (not recorded which). The receptors come from a man in his late teens or twenties who had mild COVID-19 (a few samples of this study predate the infection). Cell type and time point are not known.

The chain recombines TRBV5-1 with TRBJ1-1, with unresolved D. The CDR3 loop spans 14 amino acids. The V gene's germline CDR1 is SGHRS and CDR2 YFSETQ. V lost 4 bases, J lost 1 base, and 11 bases lay in between. CDR3 nucleotides: TGCGCCAGCAGCCCTTATACACGGAACACTGAAGCTTTCTTT. Its protein product is CASSPYTRNTEAFF.

In this sample, this clonotype turned up a few times. This chain links TRBV10-3 with TRBJ1-1; tentatively, D is TRBD1 (5 bases). The CDR3 is made up of 12 amino acids. V was trimmed by 3 bases and J by 7 bases, leaving 9 bases between them. Germline lookup yields CDR1 ENHRY and CDR2 SYGVKD. CDR3 nucleotide sequence: TGTGCCATCAGTGATCTACAGGTTGAAGCTTTCTTT. Amino acids: CAISDLQVEAFF.

This clonotype occurred a few times. V gene TRBV12-3 or TRBV12-4 combines with J gene TRBJ1-5; tentative D call: TRBD1 (6 bases). The CDR3 is 19 amino acids. Trimming pared 1 base from V and 5 bases from J, leaving 24 bases between. As DNA, the CDR3 is TGTGCCAGCAGTTTAGGGGGAGGGGGTTATGGTAGTTGGGATCAGCCCCAGCATTTT. Its translation: CASSLGGGGYGSWDQPQHF.